This record concerns one T cell receptor beta chain sequence. What it recognizes is unknown. The source of the sample is a study of response to subunit inactivated influenza vaccine. Findings and limits, study-wide: Few additional T cells are recruited per seasonal influenza vaccination, authors suggested.

The CDR3 length is 16 residues. Trimming stripped 0 bases from V and 2 bases from J, with 11 bases between. CDR1 SGHNT and CDR2 YYREEE come from the germline V gene (reference sequence). MiXCR, run by TCRdb on the RT-PCR reads, gives a single entry per CDR3 protein. The data hold 710,000 or so distinct CDR3 sequences, with roughly 14% observed a single time. This chain links TRBV5-4 with TRBJ2-2; D call uncertain. This TCR was sampled from a man aged 50 to 59 who received an inactivated influenza vaccine. Source: PBMCs from blood, taken roughly 12 days after vaccination. The CDR3 DNA follows: TGTGCCAGCAGCTTGGGCTCTAGGGCAAACACCGGGGAGCTGTTTTTT. Encoded protein: CASSLGSRANTGELFF.